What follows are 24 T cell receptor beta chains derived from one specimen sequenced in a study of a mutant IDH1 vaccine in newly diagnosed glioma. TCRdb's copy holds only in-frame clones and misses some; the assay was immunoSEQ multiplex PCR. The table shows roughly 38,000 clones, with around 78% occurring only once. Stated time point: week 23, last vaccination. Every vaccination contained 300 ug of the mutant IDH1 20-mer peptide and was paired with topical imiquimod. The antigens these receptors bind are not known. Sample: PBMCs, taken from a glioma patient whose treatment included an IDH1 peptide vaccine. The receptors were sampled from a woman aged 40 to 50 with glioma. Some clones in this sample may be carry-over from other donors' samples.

The CDR3 DNA reads as TGTGCCAGCAGTCCATATGGCAATCAGCCCCAGCATTTT. Amino acid sequence: CASSPYGNQPQHF. The rearrangement uses TRBV27 and TRBJ1-5; D not resolved. Between the trimmed V and J ends, which lost 5 bases and 2 bases, there was a span of 7 bases. The germline V gene encodes CDR1 MNHEY and CDR2 SMNVEV (reference sequence). The CDR3 consists of 13 residues.

The CDR3 DNA sequence: TGTGCCAGCAGCGTTTTTTCGGGGGGAAACACCGGGGAGCTGTTTTTT. Translating gives CASSVFSGGNTGELFF. This chain joins TRBV9 and TRBJ2-2; 7 positions match TRBD2. Germline-derived CDR1 and CDR2 are SGDLS and YYNGEE. V was pared by 2 bases and J by 2 bases, with 6 bases of the junction left unmatched. This CDR3 contains 16 residues. The variable domain in full, with the rest retrieved from reference TRBV9 and TRBJ2-2, is DSGVTQTPKHLITATGQRVTLRCSPRSGDLSVYWYQQSLDQGLQFLIQYYNGEERAKGNILERFSAQQFPDLHSELNLSSLELGDSALYFCASSVFSGGNTGELFFGEGSRLTVL.

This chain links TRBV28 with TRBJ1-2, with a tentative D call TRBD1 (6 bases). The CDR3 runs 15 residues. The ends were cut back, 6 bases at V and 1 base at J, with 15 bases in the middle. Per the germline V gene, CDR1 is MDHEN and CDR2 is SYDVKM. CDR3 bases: TGTGCCAGCAGCAGCAGACAGGCCAATAACTATGGCTACACCTTC. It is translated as CASSSRQANNYGYTF.

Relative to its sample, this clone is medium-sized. The CDR3 coding sequence is TGTGCCACCAGCAGAGGTTTTGAGGGAGAGACCCAGTACTTC. Protein sequence: CATSRGFEGETQYF. The chain links TRBV15 to TRBJ2-5; a weak D match, TRBD2 (5 bases). V dropped 1 base and J dropped 4 bases, with 10 bases sitting between them. The length of the CDR3 is 14 residues. Germline V CDR1 and CDR2: LNHNV, YYDKDF (reference sequence).

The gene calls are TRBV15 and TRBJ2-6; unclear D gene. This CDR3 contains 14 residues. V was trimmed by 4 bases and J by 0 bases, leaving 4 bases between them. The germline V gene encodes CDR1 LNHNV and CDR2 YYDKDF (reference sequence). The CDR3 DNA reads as TGTGCCACCAGCACCCCCTCTGGGGCCAACGTCCTGACTTTC. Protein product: CATSTPSGANVLTF.

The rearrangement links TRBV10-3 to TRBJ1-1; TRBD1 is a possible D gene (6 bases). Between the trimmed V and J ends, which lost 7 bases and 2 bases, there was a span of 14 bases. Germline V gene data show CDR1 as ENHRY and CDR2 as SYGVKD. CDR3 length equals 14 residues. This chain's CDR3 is CAITRGGLNTEAFF. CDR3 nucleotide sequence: TGTGCCATCACCCGAGGGGGGCTCAACACTGAAGCTTTCTTT.

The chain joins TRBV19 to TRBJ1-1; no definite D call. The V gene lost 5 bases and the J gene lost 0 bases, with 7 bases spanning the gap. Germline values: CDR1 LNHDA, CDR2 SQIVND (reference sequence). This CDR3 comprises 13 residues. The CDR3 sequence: CASSATMNTEAFF. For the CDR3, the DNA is TGTGCCAGTAGTGCGACAATGAACACTGAAGCTTTCTTT.

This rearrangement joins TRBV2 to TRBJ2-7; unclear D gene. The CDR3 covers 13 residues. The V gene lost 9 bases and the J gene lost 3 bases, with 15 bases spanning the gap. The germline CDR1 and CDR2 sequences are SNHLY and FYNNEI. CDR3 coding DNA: TGTGCCAGTGCTCCCACCAGAGTCTACGAGCAGTACTTC. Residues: CASAPTRVYEQYF.

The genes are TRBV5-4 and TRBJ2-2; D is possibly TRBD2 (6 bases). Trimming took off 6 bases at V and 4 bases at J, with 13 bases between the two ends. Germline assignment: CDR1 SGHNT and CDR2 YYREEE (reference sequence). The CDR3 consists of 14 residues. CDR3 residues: CASKRAGSTGELFF. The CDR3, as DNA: TGTGCCAGCAAGCGGGCGGGGTCCACCGGGGAGCTGTTTTTT.

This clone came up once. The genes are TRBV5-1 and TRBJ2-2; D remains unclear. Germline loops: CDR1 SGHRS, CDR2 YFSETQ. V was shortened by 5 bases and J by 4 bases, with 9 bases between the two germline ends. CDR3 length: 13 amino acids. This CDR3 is CASRYYPTGELFF. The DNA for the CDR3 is TGCGCCAGCAGGTACTACCCCACCGGGGAGCTGTTTTTT.

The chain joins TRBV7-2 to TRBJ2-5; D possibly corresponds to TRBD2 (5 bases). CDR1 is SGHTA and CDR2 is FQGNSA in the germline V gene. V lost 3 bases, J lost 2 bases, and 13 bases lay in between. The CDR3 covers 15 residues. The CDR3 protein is CASSLGGSGQETQYF. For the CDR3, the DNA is TGTGCCAGCAGCTTGGGCGGCTCGGGGCAAGAGACCCAGTACTTC.

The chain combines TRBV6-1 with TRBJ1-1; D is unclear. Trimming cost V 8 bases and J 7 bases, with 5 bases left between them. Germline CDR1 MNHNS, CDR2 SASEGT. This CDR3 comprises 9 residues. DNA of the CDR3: TGTGCCAGCGGCGGTGAAGCTTTCTTT. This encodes CASGGEAFF.

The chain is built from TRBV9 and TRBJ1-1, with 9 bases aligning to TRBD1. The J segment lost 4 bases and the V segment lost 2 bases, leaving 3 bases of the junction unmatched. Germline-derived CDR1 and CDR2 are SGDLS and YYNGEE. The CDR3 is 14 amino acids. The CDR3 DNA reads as TGTGCCAGCAGCGTGGGACAGGGATTCACTGAAGCTTTCTTT. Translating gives CASSVGQGFTEAFF.

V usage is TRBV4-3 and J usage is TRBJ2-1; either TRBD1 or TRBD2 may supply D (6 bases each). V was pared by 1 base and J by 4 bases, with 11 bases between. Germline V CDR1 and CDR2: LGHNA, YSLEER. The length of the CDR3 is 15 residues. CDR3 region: CASSQGGAPYNEQFF. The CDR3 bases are TGCGCCAGCAGCCAAGGGGGGGCCCCGTACAATGAGCAGTTCTTC.

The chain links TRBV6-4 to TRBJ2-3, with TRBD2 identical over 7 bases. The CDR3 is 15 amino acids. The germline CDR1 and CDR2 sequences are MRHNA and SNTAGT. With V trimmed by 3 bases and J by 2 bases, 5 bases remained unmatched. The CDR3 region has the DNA TGTGCCAGCAGTGAAGCTAGCGGTGACACAGATACGCAGTATTTT. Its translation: CASSEASGDTDTQYF.

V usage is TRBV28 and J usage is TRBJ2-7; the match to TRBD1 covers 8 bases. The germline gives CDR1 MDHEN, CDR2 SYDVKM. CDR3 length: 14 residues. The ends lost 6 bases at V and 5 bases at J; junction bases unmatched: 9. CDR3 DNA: TGTGCCAGCAGCCCTAGGACAGGGAACCACGAGCAGTACTTC. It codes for CASSPRTGNHEQYF.

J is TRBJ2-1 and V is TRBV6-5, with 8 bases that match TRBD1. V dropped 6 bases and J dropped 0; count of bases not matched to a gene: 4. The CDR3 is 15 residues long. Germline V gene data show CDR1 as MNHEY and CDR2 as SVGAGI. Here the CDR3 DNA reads TGTGCCAGCAGATCGGACAGGGCCTCCTACAATGAGCAGTTCTTC. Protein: CASRSDRASYNEQFF.

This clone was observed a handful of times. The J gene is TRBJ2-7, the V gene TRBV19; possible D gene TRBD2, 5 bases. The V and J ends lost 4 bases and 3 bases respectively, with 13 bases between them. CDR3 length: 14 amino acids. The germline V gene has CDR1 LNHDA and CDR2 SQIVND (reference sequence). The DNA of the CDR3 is TGTGCCAGTAGTAGCTCGACGGGGAACTACGAGCAGTACTTC. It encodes CASSSSTGNYEQYF.

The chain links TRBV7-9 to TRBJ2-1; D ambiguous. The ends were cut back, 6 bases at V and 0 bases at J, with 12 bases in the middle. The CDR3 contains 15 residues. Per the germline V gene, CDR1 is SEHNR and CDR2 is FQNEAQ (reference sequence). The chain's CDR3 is CASSFLVSSYNEQFF. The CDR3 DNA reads TGTGCCAGCAGTTTCCTAGTGAGCTCCTACAATGAGCAGTTCTTC. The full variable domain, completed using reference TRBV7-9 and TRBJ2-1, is DTGVSQNPRHKITKRGQNVTFRCDPISEHNRLYWYRQTLGQGPEFLTYFQNEAQLEKSRLLSDRFSAERPKGSFSTLEIQRTEQGDSAMYLCASSFLVSSYNEQFFGPGTRLTVL.

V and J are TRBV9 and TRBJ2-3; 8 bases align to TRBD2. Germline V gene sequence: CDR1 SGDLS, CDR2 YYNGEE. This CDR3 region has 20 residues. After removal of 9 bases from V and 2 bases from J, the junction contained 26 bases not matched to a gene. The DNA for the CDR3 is TGTGCCACCCTTAGTACTGGGGAGCGGGGGCCCGGGACCTCCACAGATACGCAGTATTTT. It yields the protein CATLSTGERGPGTSTDTQYF.

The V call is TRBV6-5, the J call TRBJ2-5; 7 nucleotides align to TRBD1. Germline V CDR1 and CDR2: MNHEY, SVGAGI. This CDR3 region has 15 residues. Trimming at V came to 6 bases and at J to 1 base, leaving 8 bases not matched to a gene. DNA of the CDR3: TGTGCCAGCAGCTCCCCGACAGGGACCCAAGAGACCCAGTACTTC. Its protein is CASSSPTGTQETQYF.

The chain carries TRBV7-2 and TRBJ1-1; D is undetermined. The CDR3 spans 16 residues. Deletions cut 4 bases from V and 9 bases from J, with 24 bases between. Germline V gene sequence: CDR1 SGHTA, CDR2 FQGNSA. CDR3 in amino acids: CASSSPTPTGNPQAFF. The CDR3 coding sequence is TGTGCCAGCAGCTCGCCAACCCCAACGGGAAATCCCCAAGCTTTCTTT.

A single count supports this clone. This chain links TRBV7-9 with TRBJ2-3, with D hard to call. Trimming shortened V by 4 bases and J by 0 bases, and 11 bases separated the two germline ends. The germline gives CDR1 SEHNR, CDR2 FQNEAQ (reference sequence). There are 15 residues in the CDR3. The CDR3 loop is CASSYPEPSTDTQYF. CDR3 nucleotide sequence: TGTGCCAGCAGCTACCCTGAACCTAGCACAGATACGCAGTATTTT.

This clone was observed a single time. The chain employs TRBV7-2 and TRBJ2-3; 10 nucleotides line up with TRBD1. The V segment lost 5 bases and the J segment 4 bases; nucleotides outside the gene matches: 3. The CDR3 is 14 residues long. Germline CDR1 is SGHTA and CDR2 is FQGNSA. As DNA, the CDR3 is TGTGCCAGCAGCCGAGGGACAGGGGCAGATACGCAGTATTTT. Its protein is CASSRGTGADTQYF.